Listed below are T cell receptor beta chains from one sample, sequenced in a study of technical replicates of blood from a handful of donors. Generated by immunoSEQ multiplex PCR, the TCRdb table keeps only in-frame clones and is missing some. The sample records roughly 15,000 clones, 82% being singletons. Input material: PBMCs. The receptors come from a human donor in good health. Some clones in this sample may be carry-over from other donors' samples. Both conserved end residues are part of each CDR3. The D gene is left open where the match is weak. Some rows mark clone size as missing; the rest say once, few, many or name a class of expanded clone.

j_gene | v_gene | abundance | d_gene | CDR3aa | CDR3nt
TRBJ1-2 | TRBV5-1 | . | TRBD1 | CASSAGQGGQDNYGYTF | TGCGCCAGCAGCGCCGGACAGGGGGGGCAGGATAACTATGGCTACACCTTC
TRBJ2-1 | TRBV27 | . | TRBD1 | CASTRTGYNEQFF | TGTGCCAGCACCAGGACAGGGTACAATGAGCAGTTCTTC
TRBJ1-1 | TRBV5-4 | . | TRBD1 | CASSSDGTGFSEAFF | TGTGCCAGCAGCTCAGACGGGACAGGGTTCTCTGAAGCTTTCTTT
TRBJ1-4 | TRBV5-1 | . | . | CASRRNNEKLFF | TGCGCCAGCAGGCGGAATAATGAAAAACTGTTTTTT
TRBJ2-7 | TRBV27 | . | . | CASSLADSRSSMGSYEQYF | TGTGCCAGCAGTTTAGCGGACAGCCGATCGTCTATGGGCTCCTACGAGCAGTACTTC
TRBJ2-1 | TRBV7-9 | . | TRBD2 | CASSPQPGGRANNEQFF | TGTGCCAGCAGCCCACAGCCCGGCGGGAGGGCCAACAATGAGCAGTTCTTC
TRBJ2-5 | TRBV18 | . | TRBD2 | CASSPGGRVQETQYF | TGTGCCAGCTCACCGGGCGGGAGGGTCCAAGAGACCCAGTACTTC
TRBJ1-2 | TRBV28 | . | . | CASSFSGFDPYGYTF | TGTGCCAGCAGTTTTTCAGGATTCGACCCCTATGGCTACACCTTC
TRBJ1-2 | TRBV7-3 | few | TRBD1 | CASSLYRRGKGYTF | TGTGCCAGCAGCTTATATCGCAGGGGGAAAGGCTACACCTTC
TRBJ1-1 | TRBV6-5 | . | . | CASSSRGKGTEAFF | TGTGCCAGCAGTTCTAGGGGGAAAGGGACTGAAGCTTTCTTT
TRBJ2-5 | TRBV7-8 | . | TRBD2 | CASSLGGLASRETQYF | TGTGCCAGCAGCTTAGGGGGACTAGCGTCTCGGGAGACCCAGTACTTC
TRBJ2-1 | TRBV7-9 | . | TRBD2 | CASSLVPSGSSYNEQFF | TGTGCCAGCAGCTTAGTTCCCAGCGGGAGCTCCTACAATGAGCAGTTCTTC
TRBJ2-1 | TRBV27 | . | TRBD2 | CASSLRLAADEQFF | TGTGCCAGCAGTTTAAGACTAGCGGCTGATGAGCAGTTCTTC
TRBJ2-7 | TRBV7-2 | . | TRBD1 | CASSLATGVSYEQYF | TGTGCCAGCAGCTTGGCTACAGGGGTCTCCTACGAGCAGTACTTC
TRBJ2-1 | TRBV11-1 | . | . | CASSSRRIRGTREQFF | TGTGCCAGCAGCTCAAGGAGAATCAGGGGCACACGTGAGCAGTTCTTC
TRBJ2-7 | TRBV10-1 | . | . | CASSERRDYEQYF | TGCGCCAGCAGTGAAAGGCGGGACTACGAGCAGTACTTC
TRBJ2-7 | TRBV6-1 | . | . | CASSFYEQYF | TGTGCCAGCAGCTTCTACGAGCAGTACTTC
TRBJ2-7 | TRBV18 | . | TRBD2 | CASSPSTSGRFSYEQYF | TGTGCCAGCTCACCAAGTACTAGCGGCCGTTTCTCCTACGAGCAGTACTTC
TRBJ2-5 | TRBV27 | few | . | CASSLTAPSGHQETQYF | TGTGCCAGCAGTTTAACAGCCCCATCCGGCCACCAAGAGACCCAGTACTTC
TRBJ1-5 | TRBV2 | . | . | CASKGLLNQPQHF | TGTGCCAGCAAGGGGCTACTCAATCAGCCCCAGCATTTT
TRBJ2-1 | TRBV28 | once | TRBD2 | CASRALGEGPYNEQFF | TGTGCCAGCAGAGCCCTGGGGGAGGGACCCTACAATGAGCAGTTCTTC
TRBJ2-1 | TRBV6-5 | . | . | CASSLNGNNEQFF | TGTGCCAGCAGTTTAAACGGGAACAATGAGCAGTTCTTC
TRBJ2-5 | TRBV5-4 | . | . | CASSSPGSETQYF | TGTGCCAGCAGCTCCCCGGGGTCGGAGACCCAGTACTTC
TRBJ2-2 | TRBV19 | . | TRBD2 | CASSIDGGRAGELFF | TGTGCCAGTAGTATTGACGGCGGGAGGGCCGGGGAGCTGTTTTTT
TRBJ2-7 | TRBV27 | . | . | CASSWGARYEQYF | TGTGCCAGCAGTTGGGGAGCGAGGTACGAGCAGTACTTC
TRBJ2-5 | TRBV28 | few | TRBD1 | CASSSGTGGAETQYF | TGTGCCAGCAGTTCTGGGACAGGGGGCGCGGAGACCCAGTACTTC
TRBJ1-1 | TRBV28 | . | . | CASRTVTEAFF | TGTGCTTCCCGGACAGTCACTGAAGCTTTCTTT
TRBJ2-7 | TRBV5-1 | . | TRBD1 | CASSEGQVSSYEQYF | TGCGCCAGCAGCGAGGGACAGGTGAGCTCCTACGAGCAGTACTTC
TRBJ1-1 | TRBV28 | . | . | CASSTLQGWNTEAFF | TGTGCCAGCAGTACTCTACAGGGTTGGAACACTGAAGCTTTCTTT
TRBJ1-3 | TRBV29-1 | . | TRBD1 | CSVVQGAAGNTIYF | TGCAGCGTTGTACAGGGGGCTGCTGGAAACACCATATATTTT
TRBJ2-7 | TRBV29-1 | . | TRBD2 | CSVALAGASTWNEQYF | TGCAGCGTTGCCCTAGCGGGAGCTTCTACGTGGAACGAGCAGTACTTC
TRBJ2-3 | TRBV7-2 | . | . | CASSLGGHTDTQYF | TGTGCCAGCAGCTTAGGAGGGCACACAGATACGCAGTATTTT
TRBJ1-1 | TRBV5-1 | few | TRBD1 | CASSLRTGQTEAFF | TGCGCCAGCAGCTTGCGGACAGGGCAGACTGAAGCTTTCTTT
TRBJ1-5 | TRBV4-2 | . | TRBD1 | CASSLLTGEGNQPQHF | TGTGCCAGCAGCCTACTGACAGGGGAGGGCAATCAGCCCCAGCATTTT
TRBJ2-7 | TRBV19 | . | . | CASSYDNAYEQYF | TGTGCCAGTAGTTATGACAATGCCTACGAGCAGTACTTC
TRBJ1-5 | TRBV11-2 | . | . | CASTLLRGPRRPQHF | TGTGCCAGCACCTTGCTAAGGGGCCCACGGAGGCCCCAGCATTTT
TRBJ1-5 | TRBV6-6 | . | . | CASTQGNQPQHF | TGTGCCAGCACGCAGGGGAACCAGCCCCAGCATTTT
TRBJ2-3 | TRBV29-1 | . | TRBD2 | CSVERNPSASGSTDTQYF | TGCAGCGTTGAGAGAAACCCCAGTGCTAGCGGAAGCACAGATACGCAGTATTTT
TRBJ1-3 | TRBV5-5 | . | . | CASSRGLENTIYF | TGTGCCAGCAGCCGCGGACTCGAGAACACCATATATTTT
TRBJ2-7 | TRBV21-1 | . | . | CASRERGTLLSYEQYF | TGTGCCAGCCGTGAAAGAGGCACCCTACTCTCCTACGAGCAGTACTTC
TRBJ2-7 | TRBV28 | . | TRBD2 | CASTTFSGSPMGEQYF | TGTGCCAGCACCACCTTTAGCGGGAGCCCGATGGGGGAGCAGTACTTC
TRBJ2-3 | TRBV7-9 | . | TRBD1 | CASSRPTGTSTDTQYF | TGTGCCAGCAGCCGACCGACAGGGACAAGCACAGATACGCAGTATTTT
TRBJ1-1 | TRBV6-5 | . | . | CASSYGQNTEAFF | TGTGCCAGCAGTTACGGGCAGAACACTGAAGCTTTCTTT